This T cell receptor beta chain was identified in a study of blood T cell repertoires in COVID-19. Germline values: CDR1 SGHTA, CDR2 FQGNSA. J gave up 10 bases and V 5 bases, and 6 bases lay outside the gene matches. The CDR3 has 13 amino acids. A word on this clone: The sample carries other DNA sequences with the same CDR3.

During active infection, Seattle patients enrolled and were then monitored through disease. Original handling: Nucleated cell counts were estimated from reference gene primer amplification. TCRdb's table, derived via immunoSEQ multiplex PCR, lists solely in-frame clones and lacks some. V, J and clone size derive from that table, while D and trimming were established from the DNA sequence. The data show about 410,000 clones, approximately 91% seen once. The sequencing sample was made of peripheral blood. The genes are TRBV7-2 and TRBJ1-4; 8 bases are shared with TRBD1. The TCR comes from a woman between 35 and 50 years old with COVID-19, enrolled during active disease. This chain's CDR3 is CASSPGQGRKLFF. The DNA of the CDR3 is TGTGCCAGCAGCCCCGGACAGGGAAGAAAACTGTTTTTT. The complete variable domain, with remaining parts taken from reference TRBV7-2 and TRBJ1-4, reads GAGVSQSPSNKVTEKGKDVELRCDPISGHTALYWYRQSLGQGLEFLIYFQGNSAPDKSGLPSDRFSAERTGGSVSTLTIQRTQQEDSAVYLCASSPGQGRKLFFGSGTQLSVL.